This record covers a single T cell receptor beta chain. The source of the sample is a study of sequential checkpoint blockade in melanoma. As for the study in general: Randomization was 1:1 between first-line nivolumab→ipilimumab and ipilimumab→nivolumab. Both treatment sequences were followed by maintenance nivolumab.

Only in-frame clones appear in the TCRdb table, and some are missing; sequencing was by immunoSEQ multiplex PCR. The repertoire holds 9,000 to 13,000 clones, with 45% to 60% as singletons. Treatment of the sample: randomized to nivolumab then ipilimumab (arm A) or the reverse (arm B). Patients had received no earlier DNA-damaging chemotherapy. PBMC sorting kept live CD3+CD8+ cells without CD19 or CD56. Trimming cost V 3 bases and J 7 bases, with 4 bases left between them. This CDR3 comprises 11 residues. CDR1 and CDR2 (germline): MNHEY, SMNVEV (reference sequence). This clonotype was sampled from a human donor with melanoma. The chain is built from TRBV27 and TRBJ2-1; unclear D gene. The sequences come from CD8+ T cells sorted from blood (inferred from file names), collected from a patient given nivolumab and ipilimumab in sequence. DNA of the CDR3: TGTGCCAGCAGTTTCTTAAATGAGCAGTTCTTC. As protein: CASSFLNEQFF.